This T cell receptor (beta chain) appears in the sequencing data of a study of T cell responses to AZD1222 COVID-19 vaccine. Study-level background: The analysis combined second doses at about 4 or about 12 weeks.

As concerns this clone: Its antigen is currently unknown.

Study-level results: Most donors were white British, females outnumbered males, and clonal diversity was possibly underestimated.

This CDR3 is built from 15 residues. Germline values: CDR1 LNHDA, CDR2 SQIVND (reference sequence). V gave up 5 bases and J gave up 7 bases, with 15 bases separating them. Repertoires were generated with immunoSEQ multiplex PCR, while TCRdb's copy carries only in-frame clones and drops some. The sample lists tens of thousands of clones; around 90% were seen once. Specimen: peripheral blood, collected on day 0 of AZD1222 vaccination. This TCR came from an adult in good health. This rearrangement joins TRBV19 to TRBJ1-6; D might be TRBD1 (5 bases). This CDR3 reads CASSPSGTENSPLHF. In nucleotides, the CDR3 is TGTGCCAGTAGTCCATCCGGGACGGAGAATTCACCCCTCCACTTT.